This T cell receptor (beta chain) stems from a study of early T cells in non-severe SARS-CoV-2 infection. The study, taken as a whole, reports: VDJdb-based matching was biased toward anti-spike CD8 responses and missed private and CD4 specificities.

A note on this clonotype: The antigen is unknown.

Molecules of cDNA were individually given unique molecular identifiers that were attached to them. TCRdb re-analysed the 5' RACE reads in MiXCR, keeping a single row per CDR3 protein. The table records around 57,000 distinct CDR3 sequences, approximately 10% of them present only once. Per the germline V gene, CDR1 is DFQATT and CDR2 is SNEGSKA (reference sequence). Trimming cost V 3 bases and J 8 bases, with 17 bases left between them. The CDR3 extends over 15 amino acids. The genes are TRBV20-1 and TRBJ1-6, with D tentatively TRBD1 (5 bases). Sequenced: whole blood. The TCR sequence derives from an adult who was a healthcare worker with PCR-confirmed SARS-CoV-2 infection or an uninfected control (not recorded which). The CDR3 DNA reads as TGCAGTGCTAGTGTCGGATTTGGGGCCTATTCACCCCTCCACTTT. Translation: CSASVGFGAYSPLHF.